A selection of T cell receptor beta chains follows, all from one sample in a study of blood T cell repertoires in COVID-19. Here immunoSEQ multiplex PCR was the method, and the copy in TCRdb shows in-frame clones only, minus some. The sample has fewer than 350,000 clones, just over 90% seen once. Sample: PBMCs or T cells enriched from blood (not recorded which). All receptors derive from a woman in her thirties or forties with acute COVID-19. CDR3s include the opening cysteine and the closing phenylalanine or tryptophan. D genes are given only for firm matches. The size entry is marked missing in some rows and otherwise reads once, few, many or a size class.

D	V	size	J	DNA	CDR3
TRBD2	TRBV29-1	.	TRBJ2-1	TGCAGCGCAAGGACTAGCCGACTCTACAATGAGCAGTTCTTC	CSARTSRLYNEQFF
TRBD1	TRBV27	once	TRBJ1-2	TGTGCCAGCAGTCCCGGACAGGGAATCTTTAACTATGGCTACACCTTC	CASSPGQGIFNYGYTF
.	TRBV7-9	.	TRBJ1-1	TGTGCCAGCAGCTTAAACCCCGGGGGGACAAAAGCTTTCTTT	CASSLNPGGTKAFF
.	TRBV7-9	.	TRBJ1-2	TGTGCCAGCAGCCCCCCGGAGGGGCAGTCCTATGGCTACACCTTC	CASSPPEGQSYGYTF
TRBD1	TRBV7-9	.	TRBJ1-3	TGTGCCAGCAGCTGGGGACAGGGGGCCGTCACCATATATTTT	CASSWGQGAVTIYF
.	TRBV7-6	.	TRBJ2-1	TGTGCCAGCAGCTTATGGGCAGGAATTTACAATGAGCAGTTCTTC	CASSLWAGIYNEQFF
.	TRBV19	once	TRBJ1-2	TGTGCCAGTTCGGACAGTGGGTATGGCTACACCTTC	CASSDSGYGYTF
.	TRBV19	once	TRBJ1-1	TGTGCCAGTAGTATAGTTGGCTTACAGGGCCTGAACACTGAAGCTTTCTTT	CASSIVGLQGLNTEAFF
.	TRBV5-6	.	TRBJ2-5	TGTGCCAGTAAGGGGTTGGGGGAGACCCAGTACTTC	CASKGLGETQYF
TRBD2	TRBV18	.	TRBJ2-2	TGTGCCAGCTCACCAGAGTCAGCGGGAGCCACCGGGGAGCTGTTTTTT	CASSPESAGATGELFF
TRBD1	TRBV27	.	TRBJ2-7	TGTGCCAGCAGTTTAAAGACAGGGCATGACTACGAGCAGTACTTC	CASSLKTGHDYEQYF
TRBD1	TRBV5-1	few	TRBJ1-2	TGCGCCAGCAGCCCACAGGGGGTAGACTATGGCTACACCTTC	CASSPQGVDYGYTF
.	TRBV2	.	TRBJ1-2	TGTGCCAGCAGTTACAGCGGTGGCTACACCTTC	CASSYSGGYTF
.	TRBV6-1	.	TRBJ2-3	TGTGCCAGCAGTGAAGTGTCTAGCAGACGGTCGATGGGTACGCAGTATTTT	CASSEVSSRRSMGTQYF